This TCR beta chain was recovered during a study of PD-L1 blockade in urothelial cancer. Study at large: A median blood sample held about 140,000 T cells and tens of thousands of unique TCRs.

The data were produced by immunoSEQ multiplex PCR, yet TCRdb's version contains in-frame clones alone and is incomplete. The sample yields 40,000 to 55,000 clones, around 86% seen once. Described time point: peripheral blood 6 weeks after treatment start. For each patient, 1 to 8 samples were obtained, pretreatment and on-treatment. The origin of this receptor is a man in his 60s with urothelial cancer. The sample here was PBMCs, taken around atezolizumab (anti-PD-L1) treatment.

CDR3: CASTGIGETQYF. For the CDR3, the DNA is TGCGCCAGCACCGGGATAGGGGAGACCCAGTACTTC. The rearrangement links TRBV10-1 to TRBJ2-5; D possibly corresponds to TRBD2 (5 bases). The CDR3 loop spans 12 amino acids. The V gene lost 7 bases and the J gene lost 5 bases, with 11 bases spanning the gap. Germline assignment: CDR1 WNHNN and CDR2 SYGVQD (reference sequence).